These T cell receptor beta chains were read from a single sample in a study of blood T cell repertoires in COVID-19. The method was immunoSEQ multiplex PCR; TCRdb's version includes in-frame clones alone and lacks a portion of them. This sample carries a few hundred thousand clones, 70% to 90% of them seen once, and the ten largest clones take around 0.67%. The specimen was peripheral blood. These receptors came from a human donor in a cohort sampled during active COVID-19. Each CDR3 is given with its conserved first and last residue. Fields, in order: CDR3 protein, clone size, V gene, J gene. Size is omitted from some rows. Given values are once, few, many or a class for expanded clones.

CASSLNYANTEAFF,NA,TRBV13,TRBJ1-1
CASSLYSRQPQHF,NA,TRBV27,TRBJ1-5
CASSEGPSAGSNYGYTF,NA,TRBV6-1,TRBJ1-2
CASSPGQGRRYGYTF,NA,TRBV7-9,TRBJ1-2
CASSLMRLDTEAFF,NA,TRBV5-8,TRBJ1-1
CASSLGGSHTEAFF,NA,TRBV7-2,TRBJ1-1
CASSPGGIDQPQHF,NA,TRBV28,TRBJ1-5
CASSYSRRGYEQYF,NA,TRBV6-5,TRBJ2-7
CACPRGNYGYTF,NA,TRBV30,TRBJ1-2
CASSVAGRVSEQYF,NA,TRBV9,TRBJ2-7
CASTPLSGGTNYGYTF,NA,TRBV5-1,TRBJ1-2
CAWSPGQGAGNTIYF,NA,TRBV30,TRBJ1-3
CASSPGRGLGTDTQYF,once,TRBV11-3,TRBJ2-3
CASSLRYGEGVGEQYF,once,TRBV7-9,TRBJ2-7
CASSSPGLPHNEQFF,NA,TRBV7-9,TRBJ2-1
CASSEAGAVTNTIYF,NA,TRBV2,TRBJ1-3
CASSLGAGYEQYF,NA,TRBV13,TRBJ2-7
CASSQESLGSGSYEQYF,NA,TRBV4-3,TRBJ2-7
CASEELPGRDYSNQPQHF,few,TRBV3-1/TRBV3-2,TRBJ1-5
CASSTDSYEQYF,NA,TRBV5-1,TRBJ2-7
CASSTGETQYF,NA,TRBV9,TRBJ2-5
CASSYSATDTQYF,NA,TRBV6-2/TRBV6-3,TRBJ2-3
CASSPEGRNEQFF,NA,TRBV12-3/TRBV12-4,TRBJ2-1
CASSSLGQGRLNTEAFF,NA,TRBV27,TRBJ1-1
CASSLSFRETQYF,NA,TRBV11-2,TRBJ2-5
CAWISRGQGDRYGYTF,NA,TRBV30,TRBJ1-2
CASSNMLRAGDGYTF,NA,TRBV9,TRBJ1-2
CASSLLAGGPVSTDTQYF,NA,TRBV7-2,TRBJ2-3
CASSLVTGTGELFF,once,TRBV7-2,TRBJ2-2
CASSPPLAGGRDEQFF,few,TRBV14,TRBJ2-1
CASTLRQGDGYTF,few,TRBV7-9,TRBJ1-2
CASSPTGGNQPQHF,NA,TRBV6-2/TRBV6-3,TRBJ1-5
CASSLNPGGTGELFF,NA,TRBV11-2,TRBJ2-2
CASSPGQGNYGYTF,NA,TRBV19,TRBJ1-2